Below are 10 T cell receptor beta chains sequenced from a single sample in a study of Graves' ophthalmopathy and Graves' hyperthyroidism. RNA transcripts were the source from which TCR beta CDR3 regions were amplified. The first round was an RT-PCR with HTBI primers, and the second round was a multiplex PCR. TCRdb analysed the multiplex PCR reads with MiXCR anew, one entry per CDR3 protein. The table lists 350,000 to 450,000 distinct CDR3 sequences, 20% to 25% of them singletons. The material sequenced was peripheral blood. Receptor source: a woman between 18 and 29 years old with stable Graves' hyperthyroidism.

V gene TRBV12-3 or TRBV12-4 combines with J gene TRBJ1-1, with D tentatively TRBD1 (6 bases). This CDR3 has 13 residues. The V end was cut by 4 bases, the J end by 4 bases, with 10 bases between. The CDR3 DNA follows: TGTGCCAGCAGTTATACAGGGCTCACTGAAGCTTTCTTT. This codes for CASSYTGLTEAFF.

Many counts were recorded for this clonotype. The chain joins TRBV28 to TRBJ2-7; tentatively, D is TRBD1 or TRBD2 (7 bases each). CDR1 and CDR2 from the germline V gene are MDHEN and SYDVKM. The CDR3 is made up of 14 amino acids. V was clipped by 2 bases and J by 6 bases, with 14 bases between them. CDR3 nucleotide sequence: TGTGCCAGCAGTTTACCCAGGGGGGGTATCGAGCAGTACTTC. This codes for CASSLPRGGIEQYF.

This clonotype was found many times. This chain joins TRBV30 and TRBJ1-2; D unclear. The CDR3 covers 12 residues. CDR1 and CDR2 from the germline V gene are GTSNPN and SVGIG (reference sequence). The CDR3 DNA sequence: TGTGCTTATGTAGTACTTAACTATGGCTACACCTTC. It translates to CAYVVLNYGYTF.

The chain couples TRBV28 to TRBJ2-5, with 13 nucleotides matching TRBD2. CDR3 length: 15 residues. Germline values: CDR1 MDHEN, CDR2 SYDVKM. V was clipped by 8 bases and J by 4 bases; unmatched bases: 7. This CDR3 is CASLLLAGGRETQYF. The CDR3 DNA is TGTGCCAGCCTTCTACTAGCGGGGGGGAGAGAGACCCAGTACTTC.

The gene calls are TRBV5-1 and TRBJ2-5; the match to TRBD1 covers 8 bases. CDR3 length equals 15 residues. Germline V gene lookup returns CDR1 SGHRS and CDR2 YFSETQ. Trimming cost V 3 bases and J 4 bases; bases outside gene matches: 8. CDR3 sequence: CASSSRTGRGETQYF. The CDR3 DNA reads TGCGCCAGCAGCTCTAGGACAGGGCGGGGAGAGACCCAGTACTTC.

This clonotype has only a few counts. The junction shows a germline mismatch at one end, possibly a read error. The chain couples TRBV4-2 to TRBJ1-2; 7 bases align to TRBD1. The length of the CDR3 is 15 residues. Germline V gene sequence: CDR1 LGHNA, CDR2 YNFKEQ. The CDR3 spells CAISQGPDRSYGYTF. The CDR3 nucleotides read TGTGCCATCAGCCAAGGGCCGGACAGGAGCTATGGCTACACCTTC.

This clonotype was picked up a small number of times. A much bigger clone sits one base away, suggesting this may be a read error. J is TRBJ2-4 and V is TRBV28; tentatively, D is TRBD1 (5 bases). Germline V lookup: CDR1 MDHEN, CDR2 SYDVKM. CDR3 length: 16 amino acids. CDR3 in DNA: TGTGCCAGCAGTCCAAACGTCCTGGGGCGGCAAAACATTAAGTACTTC. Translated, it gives CASSPNVLGRQNIKYF.

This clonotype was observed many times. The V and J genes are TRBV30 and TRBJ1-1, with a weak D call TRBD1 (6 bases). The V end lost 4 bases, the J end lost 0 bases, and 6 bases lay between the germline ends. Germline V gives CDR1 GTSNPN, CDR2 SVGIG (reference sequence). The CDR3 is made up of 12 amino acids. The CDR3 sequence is CAWNRVNTEAFF. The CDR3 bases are TGTGCCTGGAACAGGGTGAACACTGAAGCTTTCTTT.

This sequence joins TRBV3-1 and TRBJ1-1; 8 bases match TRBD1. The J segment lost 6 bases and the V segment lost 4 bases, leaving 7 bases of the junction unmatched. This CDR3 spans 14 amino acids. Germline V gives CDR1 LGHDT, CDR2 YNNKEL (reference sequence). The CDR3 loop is CASSRNRGASEAFF. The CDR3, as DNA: TGTGCCAGCAGCCGAAACAGGGGGGCCTCTGAAGCTTTCTTT. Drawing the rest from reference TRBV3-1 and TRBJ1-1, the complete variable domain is DTAVSQTPKYLVTQMGNDKSIKCEQNLGHDTMYWYKQDSKKFLKIMFSYNNKELIINETVPNRFSPKSPDKAHLNLHINSLELGDSAVYFCASSRNRGASEAFFGQGTRLTVV.

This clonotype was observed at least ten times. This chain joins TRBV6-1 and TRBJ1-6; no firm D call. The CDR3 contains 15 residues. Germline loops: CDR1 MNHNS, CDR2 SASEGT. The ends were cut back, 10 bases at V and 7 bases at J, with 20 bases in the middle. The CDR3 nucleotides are TGTGCCACCTCTTACGAGGTGAACCAGAATTCACCCCTCCACTTT. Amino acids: CATSYEVNQNSPLHF.